This T cell receptor (beta chain) appears in the sequencing data of a study of T cells after yellow fever vaccination. Germline V CDR1 and CDR2: MNHEY, SMNVEV (reference sequence). V lost 6 bases, J lost 9 bases, and 4 bases stayed unmatched. This CDR3 spans 14 amino acids. Each CDR3 protein gets one entry after TCRdb re-called the 5' RACE reads with MiXCR. This table has around 590,000 distinct CDR3 sequences, about 12% appearing once. The source material was PBMCs, sampled on the day of the yellow fever booster vaccination. This receptor was obtained from a man in his thirties or forties who received the YFV17D yellow fever vaccine. This chain uses TRBV27 with TRBJ2-1, with 14 positions matching TRBD2. CDR3 DNA sequence: TGTGCCAGCAGCGGGACTAGCGGGAGTCGTGAGCAGTTCTTC. Translated, it gives CASSGTSGSREQFF.